These 30 T cell receptor beta chains came from one sample sequenced in a study of CXCR3-negative and CXCR3-positive naive CD8 T cells. Carrying UMI labels, the TRB cDNA libraries were prepared through 5' RACE. Reanalyzing the 5' RACE reads, TCRdb keeps one entry per CDR3 protein, without DNA. The sample table includes 45,000 to 70,000 distinct CDR3 sequences. Specimen: memory CD8+ T cells from blood. The source of these receptors is a human donor in good health. Some clones in this sample may be carry-over from other donors' samples.

This chain connects TRBV6-4 to TRBJ2-3; TCRdb gives TRBD1 as the D gene, but with no DNA this cannot be confirmed. Germline CDR1 reads MRHNA; CDR2 reads SNTAGT. The CDR3 extends over 12 amino acids. The CDR3 loop reads CASSDSPGPQYF.

The V and J genes are TRBV7-9 and TRBJ2-7; checking the TCRdb D call of TRBD2 is not possible without DNA. This CDR3 region has 15 residues. In germline, CDR1 is SEHNR, CDR2 FQNEAQ (reference sequence). CDR3 protein: CASSLASGPSYEQYF.

V is TRBV3-1 and J is TRBJ2-4; TCRdb names TRBD1, which stays unverified in the absence of DNA. CDR1 is LGHDT and CDR2 is YNNKEL in the germline V gene (reference sequence). The CDR3 is made up of 11 amino acids. The CDR3 loop reads CASTQGNIQYF.

CDR3 region: CASSQVGALREQYF. The chain carries TRBV14 and TRBJ2-7; the D call of TRBD1 rests on TCRdb alone, since no DNA is present to check it. The CDR3 covers 14 residues. Per the germline V gene, CDR1 is SGHDN and CDR2 is FVKESK.

This clonotype is medium-sized (0.01 to 0.1%) by frequency. This chain links TRBV15 with TRBJ1-2; absent DNA, TCRdb's TRBD1 call cannot be checked. The length of the CDR3 is 14 residues. Germline V CDR1 and CDR2: LNHNV, YYDKDF (reference sequence). CDR3 region: CATSKGTEVGGYTF.

The chain joins TRBV12-3 or TRBV12-4 to TRBJ1-5. CDR3 size: 15 residues. Here the CDR3 reads CASSGGVLGNQPQHF.

The chain carries TRBV25-1 and TRBJ2-7; lacking DNA, the TRBD1 call made by TCRdb goes unchecked. This CDR3 spans 14 amino acids. Germline lookup yields CDR1 MGHDK and CDR2 SYGVNS. CDR3 protein: CASEGWDGGLEQYF.

The rearrangement joins TRBV14 to TRBJ2-3. Germline V CDR1 and CDR2: SGHDN, FVKESK. This CDR3 spans 14 amino acids. The CDR3 protein is CASSQDGTTDTQYF.

This chain joins TRBV4-3 and TRBJ2-7. Per germline, CDR1 LGHNA and CDR2 YSLEER. The CDR3 is 15 amino acids. The CDR3 protein is CASSQENLDSYEQYF.

This sequence joins TRBV7-9 and TRBJ2-5; the D call of TRBD1 rests on TCRdb alone, since no DNA is present to check it. The CDR3 has 16 residues. CDR1 and CDR2 from the germline V gene are SEHNR and FQNEAQ (reference sequence). The CDR3 spells CASSSPNYRVDETQYF.

The chain uses TRBV19 and TRBJ2-1; TCRdb returns TRBD2, unconfirmable since there is no DNA. The germline CDR1 and CDR2 sequences are LNHDA and SQIVND (reference sequence). The length of the CDR3 is 14 residues. CDR3 sequence: CASSFGTAAGEQFF.

This chain connects TRBV7-2 to TRBJ2-5; TCRdb lists TRBD2, though no DNA is available to test this call. There are 14 residues in the CDR3. The germline gives CDR1 SGHTA, CDR2 FQGNSA. CDR3 in amino acids: CASRPNGGGETQYF.

V and J are TRBV28 and TRBJ1-1; the D call from TCRdb, TRBD1, cannot be confirmed without DNA. This CDR3 has 14 amino acids. Looked up from germline, CDR1 is MDHEN and CDR2 is SYDVKM. CDR3 amino acids: CASSLPGQGRQAFF.

The CDR3 is CSVAPRGQDTGELFF. V gene TRBV29-1 combines with J gene TRBJ2-2; the D gene TCRdb calls, TRBD1, cannot be checked with no DNA. This CDR3 has 15 residues. Per the germline V gene, CDR1 is SQVTM and CDR2 is ANQGSEA.

The chain employs TRBV10-3 and TRBJ2-1; the TRBD2 assignment by TCRdb is unverifiable without DNA. CDR1 is ENHRY, CDR2 SYGVKD, per germline. This CDR3 is 12 amino acids long. This CDR3 is CATEGSYNEQFF.

This chain joins TRBV20-1 and TRBJ2-1; no DNA is available, so the TRBD1 call from TCRdb remains unchecked. Germline V gives CDR1 DFQATT, CDR2 SNEGSKA (reference sequence). The length of the CDR3 is 15 residues. The CDR3 loop reads CSAPSQVVSYNEQFF.

The rearrangement uses TRBV12-3 or TRBV12-4 and TRBJ2-7. The CDR3 sequence is 12 residues long. The CDR3 reads CASSSGAYEQYF.

The V and J genes are TRBV10-3 and TRBJ2-7; the D gene TCRdb calls, TRBD2, cannot be checked with no DNA. CDR1 is ENHRY and CDR2 is SYGVKD in the germline V gene. CDR3 length: 15 amino acids. The CDR3 loop is CAISGGMESSYEQYF.

The V call is TRBV28, the J call TRBJ2-1; TCRdb proposes TRBD2, but this gene call is untestable without DNA. Germline CDR1 is MDHEN and CDR2 is SYDVKM. The CDR3 loop spans 14 amino acids. The CDR3 region is CASSQGLAGYEQFF. Complete variable domain (other parts from reference TRBV28 and TRBJ2-1): DVKVTQSSRYLVKRTGEKVFLECVQDMDHENMFWYRQDPGLGLRLIYFSYDVKMKEKGDIPEGYSVSREKKERFSLILESASTNQTSMYLCASSQGLAGYEQFFGPGTRLTVL.

V usage is TRBV5-1 and J usage is TRBJ2-7. The CDR3 consists of 15 residues. In germline, CDR1 is SGHRS, CDR2 YFSETQ. The CDR3 is CASSLASEQTYEQYF. Complete variable domain (other parts from reference TRBV5-1 and TRBJ2-7): KAGVTQTPRYLIKTRGQQVTLSCSPISGHRSVSWYQQTPGQGLQFLFEYFSETQRNKGNFPGRFSGRQFSNSRSEMNVSTLELGDSALYLCASSLASEQTYEQYFGPGTRLTVT.

This sequence joins TRBV20-1 and TRBJ1-1; checking the TCRdb D call of TRBD1 is not possible without DNA. Germline values: CDR1 DFQATT, CDR2 SNEGSKA (reference sequence). The CDR3 loop spans 13 amino acids. The CDR3 region is CSALGVYFAEAFF.

J is TRBJ2-1 and V is TRBV28; TCRdb's D gene call, TRBD2, goes unchecked for lack of DNA. The CDR3 extends over 15 amino acids. Germline V gives CDR1 MDHEN, CDR2 SYDVKM. CDR3 sequence reads: CASSFILAADNEQFF. Together with reference TRBV28 and TRBJ2-1, the CDR3 gives the full variable domain: DVKVTQSSRYLVKRTGEKVFLECVQDMDHENMFWYRQDPGLGLRLIYFSYDVKMKEKGDIPEGYSVSREKKERFSLILESASTNQTSMYLCASSFILAADNEQFFGPGTRLTVL.

J is TRBJ1-1 and V is TRBV14; with no DNA, the TCRdb D assignment of TRBD1 cannot be verified. This CDR3 has 15 residues. CDR1 SGHDN and CDR2 FVKESK come from the germline V gene. The chain's CDR3 is CASNPRQGWDTEAFF. Complete variable domain (other parts from reference TRBV14 and TRBJ1-1): EAGVTQFPSHSVIEKGQTVTLRCDPISGHDNLYWYRRVMGKEIKFLLHFVKESKQDESGMPNNRFLAERTGGTYSTLKVQPAELEDSGVYFCASNPRQGWDTEAFFGQGTRLTVV.

This chain uses TRBV7-9 with TRBJ2-3; TCRdb designates TRBD1, a call that cannot be tested without DNA. Germline V gives CDR1 SEHNR, CDR2 FQNEAQ (reference sequence). The CDR3 runs 16 residues. CDR3 amino acids: CASSSPSQDTTDTQYF. The complete variable domain, with remaining parts taken from reference TRBV7-9 and TRBJ2-3, reads DTGVSQNPRHKITKRGQNVTFRCDPISEHNRLYWYRQTLGQGPEFLTYFQNEAQLEKSRLLSDRFSAERPKGSFSTLEIQRTEQGDSAMYLCASSSPSQDTTDTQYFGPGTRLTVL.

The gene calls are TRBV20-1 and TRBJ2-7; TCRdb selects TRBD1, and the lack of DNA leaves this call unchecked. Germline-derived CDR1 and CDR2 are DFQATT and SNEGSKA (reference sequence). This CDR3 region has 14 residues. This chain's CDR3 is CSAARDESSYEQYF.

This chain uses TRBV20-1 with TRBJ2-7. Germline CDR1 DFQATT, CDR2 SNEGSKA (reference sequence). The CDR3 is 15 residues long. This CDR3 is CSARALAVSSYEQYF.

The rearrangement uses TRBV28 and TRBJ2-7; as DNA is missing, the TRBD1 call by TCRdb cannot be tested. Germline CDR1 is MDHEN and CDR2 is SYDVKM. This CDR3 is 17 amino acids long. The CDR3: CASSLSVVGQGSYEQYF.

V and J are TRBV20-1 and TRBJ2-7; TCRdb reports TRBD1, a call that lacks DNA to check it against. Germline V gives CDR1 DFQATT, CDR2 SNEGSKA (reference sequence). CDR3 size: 14 residues. CDR3 loop: CSARSPLSSYEQYF.

The chain couples TRBV12-3 or TRBV12-4 to TRBJ2-1. The CDR3 length is 13 residues. The CDR3 protein is CASSPRTYNEQFF.

The CDR3 spells CASSHGQTMGTGELFF. The genes are TRBV23-1 and TRBJ2-2; the D call from TCRdb, TRBD2, cannot be confirmed without DNA. TRBV23-1 is an ORF; its function is uncertain. The CDR3 contains 16 residues.